The clone carrying this T cell receptor beta chain was observed at least ten times. Its specificity is unknown. This record comes from a study of regulatory T cells in long-lasting Graves disease. Construction of the TCR beta libraries employed iRepertoire HTBI primers in conjunction with Arm-PCR of CDR3 regions. In TCRdb, the multiplex PCR reads were re-called with MiXCR into one record per CDR3 protein. The sample gives about 340,000 distinct CDR3 sequences, 15% to 20% of which show up once; just under 30% is in the top ten. Overall study findings and caveats: Peripheral blood alone, not thyroid tissue, underwent study. Persistent disease was associated with favored TRBV28 usage and with favored use of TRBJ1-2 and TRBJ2-5.

V lost 7 bases to trimming and J lost 0 bases; unmatched junction nucleotides: 2. There are 14 residues in the CDR3. CDR1 SNHLY and CDR2 FYNNEI come from the germline V gene. The time point denotes: persistent/refractory GD, antithyroid drugs over 5 years with positive TRAb. PBMC-extracted RNA yielded the TCR library. The chain has TRBV2 and TRBJ2-2, with 7 bases identical to TRBD2. The specimen was peripheral blood mononuclear cells (PBMCs), collected when the disease was refractory, from a patient treated with antithyroid drugs. The sequence was obtained from a female donor with Graves disease. The CDR3 spells CASKAGANTGELFF. In DNA, the CDR3 is TGTGCCAGCAAGGCGGGAGCGAACACCGGGGAGCTGTTTTTT.